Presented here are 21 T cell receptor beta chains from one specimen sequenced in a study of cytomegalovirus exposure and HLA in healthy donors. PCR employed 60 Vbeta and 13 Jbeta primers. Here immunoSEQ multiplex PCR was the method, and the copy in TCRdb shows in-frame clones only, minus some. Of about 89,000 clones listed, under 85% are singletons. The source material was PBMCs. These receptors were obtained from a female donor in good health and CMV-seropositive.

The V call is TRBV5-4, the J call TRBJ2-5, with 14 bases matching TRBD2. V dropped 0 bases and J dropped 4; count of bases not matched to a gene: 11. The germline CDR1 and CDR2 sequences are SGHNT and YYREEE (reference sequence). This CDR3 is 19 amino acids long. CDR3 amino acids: CASSLGLAGGRAPGETQYF. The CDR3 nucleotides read TGTGCCAGCAGCTTGGGACTAGCGGGGGGGCGGGCTCCAGGAGAGACCCAGTACTTC.

The CDR3 DNA is TGTGCCAGCAGTTCCGAAGGGACAGGGGATGGCTACACCTTC. It encodes CASSSEGTGDGYTF. The rearrangement links TRBV6-5 to TRBJ1-2; 10 bases align to TRBD1. V lost 4 bases, J lost 6 bases, and 5 bases stayed unmatched. This CDR3 is 14 amino acids long. From germline, CDR1 is MNHEY and CDR2 SVGAGI.

The CDR3 sequence: CASSLGLAGETQYF. The DNA for the CDR3 is TGTGCCAGCAGTTTAGGACTAGCGGGAGAGACCCAGTACTTC. The genes are TRBV28 and TRBJ2-5; TRBD2 matches 11 bases. Looked up from germline, CDR1 is MDHEN and CDR2 is SYDVKM. This CDR3 is 14 amino acids long. Trimming removed 2 bases from V and 4 bases from J; junction bases left unmatched: 0. The full variable domain, with the rest looked up from reference TRBV28 and TRBJ2-5, is DVKVTQSSRYLVKRTGEKVFLECVQDMDHENMFWYRQDPGLGLRLIYFSYDVKMKEKGDIPEGYSVSREKKERFSLILESASTNQTSMYLCASSLGLAGETQYFGPGTRLLVL.

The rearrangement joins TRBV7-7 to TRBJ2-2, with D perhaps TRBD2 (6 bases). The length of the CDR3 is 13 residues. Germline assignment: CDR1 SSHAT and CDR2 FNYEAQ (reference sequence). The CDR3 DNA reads TGTGCTACCGGGGCGGGGAGCACCGGGGAGCTGTTTTTT. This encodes CATGAGSTGELFF. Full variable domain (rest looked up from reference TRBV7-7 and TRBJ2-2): GAGVSQSPRYKVTKRGQDVTLRCDPISSHATLYWYQQALGQGPEFLTYFNYEAQPDKSGLPSDRFSAERPEGSISTLTIQRTEQRDSAMYRCATGAGSTGELFFGEGSRLTVL.

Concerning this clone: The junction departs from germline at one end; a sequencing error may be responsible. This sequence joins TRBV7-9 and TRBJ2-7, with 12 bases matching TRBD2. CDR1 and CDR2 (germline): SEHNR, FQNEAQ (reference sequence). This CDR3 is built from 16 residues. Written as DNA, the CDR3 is TGTTCCAGCAGCTCTCCCGTGACTAGCGGGAGCCACGAGCAGTACTTC. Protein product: CSSSSPVTSGSHEQYF.

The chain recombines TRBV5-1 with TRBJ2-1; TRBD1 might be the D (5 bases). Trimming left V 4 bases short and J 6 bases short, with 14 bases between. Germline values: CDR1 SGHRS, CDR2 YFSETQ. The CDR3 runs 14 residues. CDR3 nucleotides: TGCGCCAGCAGCAGGGGCCCGGCATCCAATGAGCAGTTCTTC. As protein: CASSRGPASNEQFF.

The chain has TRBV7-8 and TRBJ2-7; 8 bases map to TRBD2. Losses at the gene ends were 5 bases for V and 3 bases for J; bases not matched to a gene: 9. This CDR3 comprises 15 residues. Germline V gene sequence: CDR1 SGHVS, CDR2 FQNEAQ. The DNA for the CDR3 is TGTGCCAGCAGCCTCCAGGACGGGGGGGTCTACGAGCAGTACTTC. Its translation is CASSLQDGGVYEQYF.

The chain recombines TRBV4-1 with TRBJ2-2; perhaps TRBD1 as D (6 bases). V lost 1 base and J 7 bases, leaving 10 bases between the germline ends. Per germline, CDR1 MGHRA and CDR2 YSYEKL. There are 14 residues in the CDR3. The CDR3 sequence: CASSQGRTVGELFF. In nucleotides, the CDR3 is TGCGCCAGCAGCCAAGGCCGGACAGTCGGGGAGCTGTTTTTT.

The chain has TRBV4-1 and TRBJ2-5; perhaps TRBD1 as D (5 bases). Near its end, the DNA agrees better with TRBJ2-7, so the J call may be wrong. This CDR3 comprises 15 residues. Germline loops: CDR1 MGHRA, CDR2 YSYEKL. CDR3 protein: CASSQGSADTYEQYF. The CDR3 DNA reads TGCGCCAGCAGCCAAGGATCGGCGGACACCTACGAGCAGTACTTC.

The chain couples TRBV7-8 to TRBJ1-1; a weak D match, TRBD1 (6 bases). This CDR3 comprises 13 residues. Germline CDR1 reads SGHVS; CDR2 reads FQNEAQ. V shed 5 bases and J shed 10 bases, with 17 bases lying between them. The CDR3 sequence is CASSPTGPPAAFF. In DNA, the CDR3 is TGTGCCAGCAGCCCGACAGGACCCCCGGCAGCTTTCTTT.

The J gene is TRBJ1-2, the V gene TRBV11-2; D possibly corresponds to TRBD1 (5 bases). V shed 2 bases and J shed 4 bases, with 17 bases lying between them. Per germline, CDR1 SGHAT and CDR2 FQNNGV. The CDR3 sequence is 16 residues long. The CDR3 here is CASSLNPLAGGYGYTF. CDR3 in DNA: TGTGCCAGCAGCTTAAATCCCCTCGCCGGGGGCTATGGCTACACCTTC.

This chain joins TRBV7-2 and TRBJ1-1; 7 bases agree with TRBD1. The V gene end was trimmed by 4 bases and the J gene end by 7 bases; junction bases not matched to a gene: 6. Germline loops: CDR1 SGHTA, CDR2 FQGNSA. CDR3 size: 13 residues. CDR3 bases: TGTGCCAGCAGCTATGGGACAGCAAGTGAAGCTTTCTTT. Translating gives CASSYGTASEAFF.

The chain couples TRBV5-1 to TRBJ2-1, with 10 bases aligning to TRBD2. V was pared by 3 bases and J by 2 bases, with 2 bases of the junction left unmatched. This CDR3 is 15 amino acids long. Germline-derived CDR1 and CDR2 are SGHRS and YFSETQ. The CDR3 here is CASSWTSGTYNEQFF. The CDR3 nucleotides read TGCGCCAGCAGCTGGACTAGCGGTACCTACAATGAGCAGTTCTTC.

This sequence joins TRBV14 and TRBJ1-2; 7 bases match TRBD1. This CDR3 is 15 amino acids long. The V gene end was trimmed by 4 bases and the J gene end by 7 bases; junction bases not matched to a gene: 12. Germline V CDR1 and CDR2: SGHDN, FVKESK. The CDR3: CASSRVDRTLAGYTF. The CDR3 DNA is TGTGCCAGCAGCCGGGTGGACAGGACTCTCGCTGGCTACACCTTC.

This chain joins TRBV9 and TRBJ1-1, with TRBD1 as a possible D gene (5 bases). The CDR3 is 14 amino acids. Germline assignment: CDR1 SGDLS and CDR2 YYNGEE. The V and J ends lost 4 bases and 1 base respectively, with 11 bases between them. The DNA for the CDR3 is TGTGCCAGCAGCCCTTCAGACAGGAACACTGAAGCTTTCTTT. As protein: CASSPSDRNTEAFF. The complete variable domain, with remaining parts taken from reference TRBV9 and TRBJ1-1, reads DSGVTQTPKHLITATGQRVTLRCSPRSGDLSVYWYQQSLDQGLQFLIQYYNGEERAKGNILERFSAQQFPDLHSELNLSSLELGDSALYFCASSPSDRNTEAFFGQGTRLTVV.

This CDR3 reads CASSGRTSGNEQYF. DNA of the CDR3: TGTGCCAGCAGTGGCAGGACTAGCGGGAACGAGCAGTACTTC. The chain couples TRBV27 to TRBJ2-7; 12 positions match TRBD2. Per germline, CDR1 MNHEY and CDR2 SMNVEV (reference sequence). The V segment lost 5 bases and the J segment 5 bases; nucleotides outside the gene matches: 4. CDR3 length equals 14 residues.

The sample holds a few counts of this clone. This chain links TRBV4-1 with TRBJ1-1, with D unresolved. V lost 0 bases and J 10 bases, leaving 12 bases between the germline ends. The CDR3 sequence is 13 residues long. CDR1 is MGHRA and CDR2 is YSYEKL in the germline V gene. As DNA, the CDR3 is TGCGCCAGCAGCCAAGATGAGAGGTTGGGAGCTTTCTTT. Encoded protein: CASSQDERLGAFF.

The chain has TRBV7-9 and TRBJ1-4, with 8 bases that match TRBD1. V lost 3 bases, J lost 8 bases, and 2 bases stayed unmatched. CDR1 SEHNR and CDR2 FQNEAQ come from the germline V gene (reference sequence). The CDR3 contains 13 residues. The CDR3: CASSFNRGEKLFF. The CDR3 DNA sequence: TGTGCCAGCAGCTTCAACAGGGGGGAAAAACTGTTTTTT.

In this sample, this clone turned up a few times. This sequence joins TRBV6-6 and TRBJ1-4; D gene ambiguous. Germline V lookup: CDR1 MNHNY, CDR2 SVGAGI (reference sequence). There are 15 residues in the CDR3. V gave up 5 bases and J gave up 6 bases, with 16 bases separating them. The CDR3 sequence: CASSPQVIQHEKLFF. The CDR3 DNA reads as TGTGCCAGCAGTCCCCAGGTCATTCAACATGAAAAACTGTTTTTT.

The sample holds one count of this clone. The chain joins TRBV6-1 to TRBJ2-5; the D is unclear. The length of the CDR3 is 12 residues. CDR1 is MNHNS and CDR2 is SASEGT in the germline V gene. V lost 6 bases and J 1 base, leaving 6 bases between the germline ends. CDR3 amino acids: CASSVLQETQYF. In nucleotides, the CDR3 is TGTGCCAGCAGCGTCCTCCAAGAGACCCAGTACTTC.

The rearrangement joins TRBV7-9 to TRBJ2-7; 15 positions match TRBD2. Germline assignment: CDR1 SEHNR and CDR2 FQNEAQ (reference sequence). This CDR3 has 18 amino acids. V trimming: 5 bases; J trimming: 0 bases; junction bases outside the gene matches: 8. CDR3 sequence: CASSQGLAGGINSYEQYF. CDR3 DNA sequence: TGTGCCAGCAGCCAAGGACTAGCGGGGGGGATCAACTCCTACGAGCAGTACTTC.